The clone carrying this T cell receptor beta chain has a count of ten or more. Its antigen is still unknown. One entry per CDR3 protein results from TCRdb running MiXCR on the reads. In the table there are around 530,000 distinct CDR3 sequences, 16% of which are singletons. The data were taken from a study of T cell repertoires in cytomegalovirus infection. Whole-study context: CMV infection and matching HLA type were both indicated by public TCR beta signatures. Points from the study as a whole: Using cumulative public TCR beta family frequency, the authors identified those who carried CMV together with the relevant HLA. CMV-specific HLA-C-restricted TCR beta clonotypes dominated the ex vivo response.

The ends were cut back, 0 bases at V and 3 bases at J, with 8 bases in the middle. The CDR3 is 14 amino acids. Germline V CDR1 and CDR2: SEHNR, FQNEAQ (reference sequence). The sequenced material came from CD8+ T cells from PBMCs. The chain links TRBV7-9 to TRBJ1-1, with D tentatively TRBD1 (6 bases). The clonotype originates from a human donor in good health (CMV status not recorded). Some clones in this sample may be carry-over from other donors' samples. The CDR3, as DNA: TGTGCCAGCAGCTTAGCACAGGGTGACACTGAAGCTTTCTTT. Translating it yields CASSLAQGDTEAFF. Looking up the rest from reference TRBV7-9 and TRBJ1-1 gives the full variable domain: DTGVSQNPRHKITKRGQNVTFRCDPISEHNRLYWYRQTLGQGPEFLTYFQNEAQLEKSRLLSDRFSAERPKGSFSTLEIQRTEQGDSAMYLCASSLAQGDTEAFFGQGTRLTVV.